This T cell receptor beta chain was found in a study of blood T cell repertoires in COVID-19. Germline V gives CDR1 SEHNR, CDR2 FQNEAQ (reference sequence). This CDR3 has 13 residues. Deletions cut 1 base from V and 7 bases from J, with 8 bases between. Assay: immunoSEQ multiplex PCR; the TCRdb copy retains only in-frame clones and omits some. The repertoire includes about 280,000 clones, just under 90% of them detected once, and around 10% sits in the top ten. Sequences were obtained from peripheral blood. The chain recombines TRBV7-9 with TRBJ1-5; D not resolved. This TCR came from a woman aged 30 to 39 with COVID-19, enrolled during active disease. The CDR3 loop reads CASSLGRQQPQHF. The CDR3 DNA follows: TGTGCCAGCAGCTTAGGGAGGCAACAGCCCCAGCATTTT.